This entry concerns a single T cell receptor beta chain. The data derive from a study of blood T cell repertoires in COVID-19. Study-level background: Material from acute and convalescent COVID-19 was sourced from the United States, Italy and Spain. In each case, the material was cDNA or gDNA derived from T cells, B-cell-depleted T cells, or PBMCs.

Original data processing: Amplification from reference gene primers served as the basis for estimated nucleated cell counts. The table came from immunoSEQ multiplex PCR; TCRdb's copy has only in-frame clones and leaves some out. V and J calls plus clone size are reproduced from that table; the DNA served to infer D and trimming. The data contain 540,000 or so clones, 85% to 90% of them singletons. The ends were cut back, 3 bases at V and 2 bases at J, with 6 bases in the middle. This CDR3 is built from 13 residues. Sample: peripheral blood. This receptor was taken from a woman between 45 and 65 years old with COVID-19, enrolled during active disease. J is TRBJ2-3 and V is TRBV12-3 or TRBV12-4; D is unresolved. DNA for the CDR3: TGTGCCAGCAGTTTGTCCCTCACAGATACGCAGTATTTT. This translates into CASSLSLTDTQYF.